The 28 T cell receptor beta chains listed next were all sequenced from one sample in a study of CD8 T cells in Susac syndrome. With random hexamers, reverse transcription was performed on about 0.45 to 1 ug of RNA. TCRdb ran MiXCR on the immunoSEQ multiplex PCR reads and lists one entry per CDR3 protein. The sample comprises tens of thousands of distinct CDR3 sequences, about 93% of which are singletons, and roughly 0.27% rests with the top ten. The sample comprised CD8+ T cells from PBMCs. The source is a human donor in good health.

The V call is TRBV6-2 or TRBV6-3, the J call TRBJ2-7; D ambiguous. V gave up 7 bases and J gave up 3 bases, with 10 bases separating them. The germline V gene encodes CDR1 MNHEY and CDR2 SVGEGT. This CDR3 is built from 12 residues. The CDR3 sequence is CASTEFGYEQYF. In DNA, the CDR3 is TGTGCCAGCACGGAGTTCGGCTACGAGCAGTACTTC.

The rearrangement uses TRBV2 and TRBJ2-7, with 13 nucleotides matching TRBD2. CDR1 and CDR2 from the germline V gene are SNHLY and FYNNEI. Trimming cost V 7 bases and J 2 bases; bases outside gene matches: 14. This CDR3 has 18 residues. The CDR3 sequence is CASMWQTSGGSTTYEQYF. CDR3 bases: TGTGCCAGCATGTGGCAGACTAGCGGGGGGTCGACCACCTACGAGCAGTACTTC.

The chain is built from TRBV6-5 and TRBJ1-1, with 8 bases lining up with TRBD1. Trimming at V came to 4 bases and at J to 4 bases, leaving 11 bases not matched to a gene. The CDR3 runs to 16 residues. CDR1 and CDR2 (germline): MNHEY, SVGAGI. CDR3 DNA: TGTGCCAGCAGTTCCGGCAGACAGGGGTGGGGCACTGAAGCTTTCTTT. This gives the protein CASSSGRQGWGTEAFF.

The chain couples TRBV12-3 or TRBV12-4 to TRBJ2-7; 7 bases are shared with TRBD1. This CDR3 spans 11 amino acids. Trimming removed 9 bases from V and 5 bases from J; junction bases left unmatched: 4. The CDR3 protein is CASKQGNEQYF. The DNA for the CDR3 is TGTGCCAGTAAACAGGGGAACGAGCAGTACTTC.

The chain employs TRBV12-3 or TRBV12-4 and TRBJ1-3; unclear D gene. The CDR3 runs to 14 residues. The V and J ends lost 3 bases and 7 bases respectively, with 13 bases between them. The DNA for the CDR3 is TGTGCCAGCAGTTTTTCCATCGCCTATAACACCATATATTTT. Translated, it gives CASSFSIAYNTIYF.

This chain connects TRBV5-6 to TRBJ2-7; tentative D call: TRBD2 (5 bases). The germline gives CDR1 SGHDT, CDR2 YYEEEE. Between the trimmed V and J ends, which lost 2 bases and 2 bases, there was a span of 11 bases. This CDR3 has 14 residues. CDR3 bases: TGTGCCAGCAGCTTCGGCAGCGGTGCCTACGAGCAGTACTTC. Its translation: CASSFGSGAYEQYF.

This clonotype has a handful of counts. The chain carries TRBV18 and TRBJ1-5; D is possibly TRBD1 (5 bases). The CDR3 totals 14 residues. In germline, CDR1 is KGHSH, CDR2 LQKENI. Trimming shortened V by 6 bases and J by 4 bases, and 13 bases separated the two germline ends. The DNA of the CDR3 is TGTGCCAGCTCGCTTACAGGAGTAAATCAGCCCCAGCATTTT. This translates into CASSLTGVNQPQHF.

The chain carries TRBV7-9 and TRBJ1-2; 8 positions match TRBD1. Germline V gene sequence: CDR1 SEHNR, CDR2 FQNEAQ (reference sequence). The V gene end was trimmed by 0 bases and the J gene end by 6 bases; junction bases not matched to a gene: 6. The CDR3 is made up of 15 amino acids. CDR3 DNA sequence: TGTGCCAGCAGCTTAGCGGCGGACAGGGCACATGGCTACACCTTC. This encodes CASSLAADRAHGYTF.

The chain employs TRBV6-5 and TRBJ2-3; no clear D. V lost 7 bases and J lost 4, with 12 bases in between. Looked up from germline, CDR1 is MNHEY and CDR2 is SVGAGI. The CDR3 contains 13 residues. The CDR3 sequence: CASTDGAADTQYF. CDR3 nucleotide sequence: TGTGCCAGCACTGACGGTGCTGCAGATACGCAGTATTTT.

This clonotype was found once. The chain carries TRBV19 and TRBJ1-5, with 8 nucleotides matching TRBD1. V gave up 7 bases and J gave up 7 bases; unmatched junction bases: 15. The germline V gene encodes CDR1 LNHDA and CDR2 SQIVND (reference sequence). The CDR3 totals 16 residues. The CDR3 sequence is CASTLLPGQAVQPQHF. CDR3 in DNA: TGTGCCAGTACCCTTCTACCGGGACAGGCGGTGCAGCCCCAGCATTTT.

The V gene is TRBV12-3 or TRBV12-4, the J gene TRBJ1-1; 9 positions agree with TRBD1. With V trimmed by 3 bases and J by 6 bases, 5 bases remained unmatched. The CDR3 has 14 residues. The CDR3 DNA follows: TGTGCCAGCAGTTTTACACAGGGGGCCCCTGAAGCTTTCTTT. It translates to CASSFTQGAPEAFF.

V and J are TRBV5-1 and TRBJ2-3, with D possibly matching TRBD1 (5 bases). V gave up 1 base and J gave up 1 base, with 7 bases separating them. The CDR3 is 14 amino acids. Germline lookup yields CDR1 SGHRS and CDR2 YFSETQ. The CDR3 DNA reads TGCGCCAGCAGCTTGCCGACAGGCACAGATACGCAGTATTTT. This translates into CASSLPTGTDTQYF.

V is TRBV6-7 and J is TRBJ2-1, with D maybe TRBD2 (5 bases). TRBV6-7 carries the ORF label, with uncertain function. The CDR3 is 16 amino acids. Trimming shortened V by 2 bases and J by 1 base, and 12 bases separated the two germline ends. For the CDR3, the DNA is TGTGCCAGCAGTTACCCCTGGGGAGAGTCCTACAATGAGCAGTTCTTC. This gives the protein CASSYPWGESYNEQFF.

The genes are TRBV12-3 or TRBV12-4 and TRBJ1-1; D is ambiguous. V shed 3 bases and J shed 1 base, with 9 bases lying between them. The CDR3 contains 14 residues. The CDR3 is CASSFARTNTEAFF. CDR3 DNA: TGTGCCAGCAGTTTCGCCAGGACGAACACTGAAGCTTTCTTT.

The chain couples TRBV10-2 to TRBJ1-2; no reliable D call. Germline values: CDR1 WSHSY, CDR2 SAAADI. V was cut by 4 bases and J by 5 bases, with 5 bases left in between. The CDR3 extends over 11 amino acids. The DNA for the CDR3 is TGCGCCAGCAGTGCCGGGTATGGCTACACCTTC. Translated: CASSAGYGYTF.

V is TRBV20-1 and J is TRBJ1-1; TRBD1 aligns across 7 bases. CDR1 DFQATT and CDR2 SNEGSKA come from the germline V gene (reference sequence). The CDR3 covers 13 residues. V was pared by 6 bases and J by 0 bases, with 4 bases of the junction left unmatched. In DNA, the CDR3 is TGCAGTGCAGGACAGGAGATGAACACTGAAGCTTTCTTT. Translating gives CSAGQEMNTEAFF.

The gene calls are TRBV5-1 and TRBJ2-2, with D possibly matching TRBD1 (6 bases). Between the trimmed V and J ends, which lost 4 bases and 6 bases, there was a span of 16 bases. CDR3 length: 15 residues. Germline CDR1 SGHRS, CDR2 YFSETQ. This CDR3 reads CASSPRQGLAGELFF. The CDR3 DNA reads TGCGCCAGCAGCCCTAGGCAGGGGTTGGCCGGGGAGCTGTTTTTT.

The chain employs TRBV2 and TRBJ2-7, with a weak D call TRBD2 (5 bases). Germline CDR1 is SNHLY and CDR2 is FYNNEI. The ends were cut back, 7 bases at V and 7 bases at J, with 14 bases in the middle. The CDR3 loop spans 12 amino acids. The CDR3 loop is CASTFSPGEQYF. CDR3 nucleotides: TGTGCCAGCACGTTTAGTCCGGGAGAGCAGTACTTC.

The chain couples TRBV5-6 to TRBJ1-1; 9 nucleotides align to TRBD1. Trimming took 1 base from V and 4 from J; bases not matched to a gene: 14. Germline CDR1 reads SGHDT; CDR2 reads YYEEEE. The CDR3 contains 18 residues. CDR3 sequence: CASSLNMGQGIVGTEAFF. The DNA of the CDR3 is TGTGCCAGCAGCTTGAATATGGGACAGGGAATTGTGGGCACTGAAGCTTTCTTT. The variable domain in full, with the rest retrieved from reference TRBV5-6 and TRBJ1-1, is DAGVTQSPTHLIKTRGQQVTLRCSPKSGHDTVSWYQQALGQGPQFIFQYYEEEERQRGNFPDRFSGHQFPNYSSELNVNALLLGDSALYLCASSLNMGQGIVGTEAFFGQGTRLTVV.

This clonotype showed up just once. The chain has TRBV12-3 or TRBV12-4 and TRBJ2-1; D gene unclear. The CDR3 has 11 residues. CDR3 region: CGVRVYNEQFF. The CDR3 region has the DNA TGTGGGGTTAGGGTCTACAATGAGCAGTTCTTC.

The chain joins TRBV7-9 to TRBJ1-2; 10 nucleotides align to TRBD1. This CDR3 comprises 12 residues. Germline V gene data show CDR1 as SEHNR and CDR2 as FQNEAQ (reference sequence). V shed 5 bases, J shed 6 bases, and the junction held 0 bases outside the gene matches. The chain's CDR3 is CASSGTGDGYTF. The CDR3 nucleotides read TGTGCCAGCAGCGGGACAGGGGATGGCTACACCTTC. The entire variable domain, with the rest obtained from reference TRBV7-9 and TRBJ1-2, is as follows: DTGVSQNPRHKITKRGQNVTFRCDPISEHNRLYWYRQTLGQGPEFLTYFQNEAQLEKSRLLSDRFSAERPKGSFSTLEIQRTEQGDSAMYLCASSGTGDGYTFGSGTRLTVV.

The chain is built from TRBV12-5 and TRBJ1-1; 8 bases match TRBD1. This CDR3 has 15 amino acids. V was clipped by 4 bases and J by 0 bases; unmatched bases: 4. Germline CDR1 is LGHNT and CDR2 is FRNRAP. The CDR3 loop reads CASGSGTGLNTEAFF. The CDR3 DNA is TGTGCTAGTGGTTCAGGGACAGGTTTGAACACTGAAGCTTTCTTT.

The V call is TRBV6-5, the J call TRBJ2-1; the D gene is possibly TRBD2 (6 bases). The ends were cut back, 0 bases at V and 7 bases at J, with 16 bases in the middle. This CDR3 is 16 amino acids long. Germline V gives CDR1 MNHEY, CDR2 SVGAGI. CDR3 loop: CASSYSKWGVGNEQFF. DNA of the CDR3: TGTGCCAGCAGTTACTCGAAATGGGGGGTGGGAAATGAGCAGTTCTTC.

V is TRBV9 and J is TRBJ2-5; D call uncertain. Germline V CDR1 and CDR2: SGDLS, YYNGEE. The CDR3 has 13 residues. V was trimmed by 0 bases and J by 2 bases, leaving 5 bases between them. The CDR3 DNA is TGTGCCAGCAGCGTAGAACTTCAAGAGACCCAGTACTTC. Translating it yields CASSVELQETQYF.

The rearrangement joins TRBV4-2 to TRBJ2-3; 8 positions match TRBD2. The J segment lost 4 bases and the V segment lost 0 bases, leaving 3 bases of the junction unmatched. CDR1 LGHNA and CDR2 YNFKEQ come from the germline V gene. The CDR3 is 15 residues long. The CDR3 spells CASSQETGGPDTQYF. The DNA of the CDR3 is TGTGCCAGCAGCCAAGAGACGGGGGGGCCAGATACGCAGTATTTT.

This rearrangement joins TRBV7-2 to TRBJ2-7, with TRBD1 matching 8 bases. Germline V CDR1 and CDR2: SGHTA, FQGNSA. The CDR3 is 14 residues long. With V trimmed by 2 bases and J by 7 bases, 7 bases remained unmatched. The CDR3 coding sequence is TGTGCCAGCAGCTTAAGCCAGGGGGCAGGTGAGCAGTACTTC. It translates to CASSLSQGAGEQYF.

The rearrangement uses TRBV10-3 and TRBJ2-2; D remains ambiguous. Germline V gene sequence: CDR1 ENHRY, CDR2 SYGVKD. This CDR3 comprises 12 residues. Trimming took 6 bases from V and 5 from J, leaving 7 bases between them. CDR3 bases: TGTGCCATCAGGCCCGAAACCGGGGAGCTGTTTTTT. Amino acid sequence: CAIRPETGELFF.

The rearrangement joins TRBV4-2 to TRBJ2-7; possible D gene TRBD2, 6 bases. CDR1 is LGHNA and CDR2 is YNFKEQ in the germline V gene. V lost 0 bases and J lost 4, with 13 bases in between. CDR3 length equals 15 residues. Here the CDR3 reads CASSQEWLGGYEQYF. CDR3 bases: TGTGCCAGCAGCCAAGAATGGCTGGGAGGATACGAGCAGTACTTC.